Presented here are 10 T cell receptor beta chains from one specimen sequenced in a study of shared clonotypes between healthy human individuals. Only in-frame clones appear in the TCRdb table, and some are missing; sequencing was by immunoSEQ multiplex PCR. The sample yields more than 2 million clones, over 85% seen once. Positively selected for CCR7, the CD45RO-negative cells used as naive CD8 cells excluded terminally differentiated effector memory CD45RA+ cells. The sample consisted of naive CD8+ T cells from PBMCs. The receptors originated from a man between 18 and 35 years old in good health. Some clones in this sample may be carry-over from other donors' samples.

The CDR3 reads CASSSRQTNTGELFF. CDR3 nucleotide sequence: TGTGCCAGCAGCTCCCGACAGACGAACACCGGGGAGCTGTTTTTT. The genes are TRBV11-2 and TRBJ2-2, with D possibly matching TRBD1 (5 bases). The CDR3 has 15 residues. Germline V gives CDR1 SGHAT, CDR2 FQNNGV. V was shortened by 4 bases and J by 0 bases, with 9 bases between the two germline ends.

On this clone: Other DNA sequences in the same sample also yield this CDR3. This sequence joins TRBV28 and TRBJ1-3; D call uncertain. There are 14 residues in the CDR3. The germline V and J ends were trimmed by 2 bases and 4 bases, with 9 bases remaining between them. Per germline, CDR1 MDHEN and CDR2 SYDVKM. The CDR3: CASSLRGYGNTIYF. CDR3 coding DNA: TGTGCCAGCAGTTTACGAGGTTACGGAAACACCATATATTTT.

The chain has TRBV4-2 and TRBJ1-4; unclear D gene. The CDR3 is made up of 13 amino acids. Germline values: CDR1 LGHNA, CDR2 YNFKEQ. Trimming removed 3 bases from V and 7 bases from J, with 9 bases in between. The CDR3 DNA reads as TGTGCCAGCAGCCACAAGATGGGTGAAAAACTGTTTTTT. The encoded protein is CASSHKMGEKLFF.

This chain joins TRBV9 and TRBJ2-2; no reliable D call. Germline V gene data show CDR1 as SGDLS and CDR2 as YYNGEE. CDR3 length: 12 amino acids. Trimming stripped 4 bases from V and 8 bases from J, with 9 bases between. CDR3 amino acids: CASSYTSGELFF. CDR3 DNA: TGTGCCAGCAGCTATACATCGGGGGAGCTGTTTTTT. Full variable domain (rest looked up from reference TRBV9 and TRBJ2-2): DSGVTQTPKHLITATGQRVTLRCSPRSGDLSVYWYQQSLDQGLQFLIQYYNGEERAKGNILERFSAQQFPDLHSELNLSSLELGDSALYFCASSYTSGELFFGEGSRLTVL.

This clone was found once. This chain connects TRBV6-5 to TRBJ1-5; 8 nucleotides match TRBD1. V was pared by 7 bases and J by 10 bases, with 12 bases of the junction left unmatched. Per germline, CDR1 MNHEY and CDR2 SVGAGI. The CDR3 covers 14 residues. Here the CDR3 DNA reads TGTGCCAGCATCCCAGGGGGCGCCTTTCCTCCCCAGCATTTT. This encodes CASIPGGAFPPQHF.

This chain uses TRBV7-2 with TRBJ2-7; D is perhaps TRBD2 (5 bases). The CDR3 runs to 14 residues. Germline assignment: CDR1 SGHTA and CDR2 FQGNSA. V was cut by 5 bases and J by 4 bases, with 15 bases left in between. The CDR3, as DNA: TGTGCCAGCAGCCGGCGGCGGGCCCCGTACGAGCAGTACTTC. Its protein product is CASSRRRAPYEQYF.

The rearrangement links TRBV28 to TRBJ2-7; 10 bases map to TRBD1. Germline loops: CDR1 MDHEN, CDR2 SYDVKM. J lost 3 bases, V lost 5 bases, and 10 bases had no gene match. CDR3 length: 16 amino acids. The CDR3 region is CASSPRRDRGFYEQYF. Here the CDR3 DNA reads TGTGCCAGCAGTCCTCGCCGGGACAGGGGCTTCTACGAGCAGTACTTC.

CDR3 sequence: CASSSSSRGGNEQYF. CDR3 DNA: TGTGCCAGCAGTTCGAGTAGCCGCGGCGGGAACGAGCAGTACTTC. The V call is TRBV27, the J call TRBJ2-7; D might be TRBD2 (6 bases). This CDR3 region has 15 residues. V lost 4 bases, J lost 5 bases, and 18 bases lay in between. The germline gives CDR1 MNHEY, CDR2 SMNVEV (reference sequence).

This chain joins TRBV9 and TRBJ1-1, with TRBD1 matching 7 bases. This CDR3 has 14 amino acids. In germline, CDR1 is SGDLS, CDR2 YYNGEE. The ends lost 0 bases at V and 5 bases at J; junction bases unmatched: 4. The CDR3 bases are TGTGCCAGCAGCGTAGACCAGGGGGGGACTGAAGCTTTCTTT. It yields the protein CASSVDQGGTEAFF. Using reference TRBV9 and TRBJ1-1 for the parts outside the CDR3, the full variable domain is DSGVTQTPKHLITATGQRVTLRCSPRSGDLSVYWYQQSLDQGLQFLIQYYNGEERAKGNILERFSAQQFPDLHSELNLSSLELGDSALYFCASSVDQGGTEAFFGQGTRLTVV.

The V call is TRBV19, the J call TRBJ2-2; D is unclear. The CDR3 consists of 12 residues. From germline, CDR1 is LNHDA and CDR2 SQIVND (reference sequence). The V end was cut by 3 bases, the J end by 6 bases, with 5 bases between. The CDR3 region is CASSMSAGELFF. As DNA, the CDR3 is TGTGCCAGTAGTATGTCGGCCGGGGAGCTGTTTTTT.